Listed here are 24 T cell receptor beta chains from one sample, sequenced in a study of T cell repertoires in cytomegalovirus infection. MiXCR was run by TCRdb on the reads, yielding one entry per CDR3 protein. This table has 150,000 to 200,000 distinct CDR3 sequences, about 30% appearing once. Sequenced: PBMCs. These receptors all come from a human donor in good health (CMV status not recorded). Some clones in this sample may be carry-over from other donors' samples.

The chain uses TRBV5-4 and TRBJ2-2; 9 nucleotides match TRBD1. Germline V gene lookup returns CDR1 SGHNT and CDR2 YYREEE (reference sequence). This CDR3 has 18 amino acids. V trimming: 1 base; J trimming: 5 bases; junction bases outside the gene matches: 12. Here the CDR3 DNA reads TGTGCCAGCAGCTTGCACCCTATACGGACAGGGGAAACCGGGGAGCTGTTTTTT. Translating it yields CASSLHPIRTGETGELFF.

This clonotype was seen a single time. This chain connects TRBV14 to TRBJ1-2; TRBD1 might be the D (6 bases). Between the trimmed V and J ends, which lost 2 bases and 8 bases, there was a span of 21 bases. The CDR3 has 16 amino acids. CDR1 is SGHDN, CDR2 FVKESK, per germline. CDR3 coding DNA: TGTGCCAGCAGCCAACAACTACAGGGACCGTTTGGCGGCTACACCTTC. The encoded protein is CASSQQLQGPFGGYTF.

J is TRBJ1-2 and V is TRBV29-1, with 7 bases aligning to TRBD1. With 6 bases clipped from V and 3 bases from J, the junction kept 7 bases outside the gene matches. Germline CDR1 SQVTM, CDR2 ANQGSEA. The CDR3 contains 13 residues. CDR3 nucleotide sequence: TGCAGCGTCGCCTTAGACAGGGACTATGGCTACACCTTC. It translates to CSVALDRDYGYTF.

V usage is TRBV4-1 and J usage is TRBJ1-1; 8 nucleotides agree with TRBD1. CDR3 length: 15 amino acids. V lost 5 bases, J lost 1 base, and 6 bases stayed unmatched. Germline CDR1 is MGHRA and CDR2 is YSYEKL. The CDR3 nucleotides read TGCGCCAGCAGCAGAACGGACAGGGAGAACACTGAAGCTTTCTTT. It specifies CASSRTDRENTEAFF.

This clonotype was detected only a few times. The V and J genes are TRBV7-6 and TRBJ1-2; 10 bases align to TRBD1. Losses at the gene ends were 4 bases for V and 3 bases for J; bases not matched to a gene: 2. The CDR3 is 14 amino acids. Germline loops: CDR1 SGHVS, CDR2 FNYEAQ. The CDR3: CASSSGQGDYGYTF. The CDR3 bases are TGTGCCAGCAGCTCTGGACAGGGGGACTATGGCTACACCTTC.

The chain joins TRBV7-3 to TRBJ1-1; 7 bases agree with TRBD1. J was trimmed by 8 bases and V by 5 bases; bases with no gene match: 5. This CDR3 contains 12 residues. Looked up from germline, CDR1 is SGHTA and CDR2 is FQGTGA. This CDR3 is CASSPDRAEAFF. CDR3 nucleotides: TGTGCCAGCAGCCCCGACAGGGCGGAAGCTTTCTTT.

The chain has TRBV6-5 and TRBJ1-5; D ambiguous. The germline V gene has CDR1 MNHEY and CDR2 SVGAGI. The CDR3 is made up of 14 amino acids. V lost 0 bases to trimming and J lost 11 bases, with 14 bases between them. The CDR3 nucleotides are TGTGCCAGCAGTTACTCAGGGCCTGGAGGGTCCCAGCATTTT. It codes for CASSYSGPGGSQHF.

The chain has TRBV7-2 and TRBJ1-6, with TRBD1 matching over 8 bases. This CDR3 region has 16 residues. Per the germline V gene, CDR1 is SGHTA and CDR2 is FQGNSA. Trimming removed 5 bases from V and 7 bases from J; junction bases left unmatched: 10. The CDR3 DNA reads as TGTGCCAGCAGCGGGGGGGGGACAGGTGGAAATTCACCCCTCCACTTT. Translated: CASSGGGTGGNSPLHF.

This clonotype was seen a few times. J is TRBJ1-2 and V is TRBV20-1; weak D call: TRBD1 (6 bases). This CDR3 region has 16 residues. Germline loops: CDR1 DFQATT, CDR2 SNEGSKA (reference sequence). V was trimmed by 0 bases and J by 6 bases, leaving 20 bases between them. Here the CDR3 DNA reads TGCAGTGCTAGAGATGGGGGACACCCTACTGATGATGGCTACACCTTC. Translation gives CSARDGGHPTDDGYTF.

The V call is TRBV3-1, the J call TRBJ2-5, with D maybe TRBD2 (5 bases). Germline assignment: CDR1 LGHDT and CDR2 YNNKEL (reference sequence). V gave up 5 bases and J gave up 2 bases, with 9 bases separating them. CDR3 size: 13 residues. The DNA of the CDR3 is TGTGCCAGCAGCAGAGGGATACAAGAGACCCAGTACTTC. Translation gives CASSRGIQETQYF.

This clonotype was recorded a few times. The V gene is TRBV29-1, the J gene TRBJ1-2; 7 positions match TRBD1. J was trimmed by 2 bases and V by 1 base; bases with no gene match: 4. Germline V lookup: CDR1 SQVTM, CDR2 ANQGSEA. This CDR3 is 14 amino acids long. This CDR3 reads CSVEAGGNNYGYTF. The CDR3 coding sequence is TGCAGCGTTGAAGCAGGGGGTAACAACTATGGCTACACCTTC.

CDR3 nucleotide sequence: TGTGCCAGCAGCCGAGGCTCAGGACAAGAGACCCAGTACTTC. It codes for CASSRGSGQETQYF. The J gene is TRBJ2-5, the V gene TRBV7-2; no clear D. Germline loops: CDR1 SGHTA, CDR2 FQGNSA. The V end lost 5 bases, the J end lost 2 bases, and 12 bases lay between the germline ends. The CDR3 spans 14 residues.

In its sample, this clonotype was seen many times. The chain has TRBV6-2 or TRBV6-3 and TRBJ2-3; D not resolved. Trimming pared 6 bases from V and 3 bases from J, leaving 22 bases between. Germline V lookup: CDR1 MNHEY, CDR2 SVGEGT. The CDR3 has 17 amino acids. The CDR3 reads CASSPSRPSYITDTQYF. CDR3 nucleotide sequence: TGTGCCAGCAGCCCGAGCAGGCCGTCTTACATAACAGATACGCAGTATTTT.

The V and J genes are TRBV5-1 and TRBJ2-7, with a possible D match to TRBD1 (6 bases). Germline CDR1 is SGHRS and CDR2 is YFSETQ. V was shortened by 2 bases and J by 1 base, with 13 bases between the two germline ends. The CDR3 loop spans 15 amino acids. The CDR3 loop reads CASSFGAGASYEQYF. The CDR3 DNA follows: TGCGCCAGCAGCTTCGGAGCAGGGGCATCCTACGAGCAGTACTTC. Using reference TRBV5-1 and TRBJ2-7 for the parts outside the CDR3, the full variable domain is KAGVTQTPRYLIKTRGQQVTLSCSPISGHRSVSWYQQTPGQGLQFLFEYFSETQRNKGNFPGRFSGRQFSNSRSEMNVSTLELGDSALYLCASSFGAGASYEQYFGPGTRLTVT.

The chain recombines TRBV6-2 or TRBV6-3 with TRBJ2-7; TRBD1 agrees at 12 bases. CDR1 is MNHEY, CDR2 SVGEGT, per germline. V shed 5 bases and J 6 bases; nucleotides not matched to a gene: 8. CDR3 length: 15 amino acids. CDR3 DNA: TGTGCCAGCAGTCCCCCCGGGACAGGGGGCGTCGAGCAGTACTTC. Its protein product is CASSPPGTGGVEQYF.

The chain recombines TRBV3-1 with TRBJ1-1; D is unclear. V lost 5 bases and J lost 7, with 8 bases in between. Germline loops: CDR1 LGHDT, CDR2 YNNKEL (reference sequence). The CDR3 spans 11 residues. CDR3 sequence (DNA): TGTGCCAGCAGCGGGAACTATGAAGCTTTCTTT. As protein: CASSGNYEAFF.

This clonotype occurred a few times. The chain links TRBV12-3 or TRBV12-4 to TRBJ2-1; D is unclear. V lost 3 bases, J lost 3 bases, and 12 bases lay in between. The CDR3 extends over 15 amino acids. CDR3 amino acids: CASSFTATDYNEQFF. The CDR3 DNA sequence: TGTGCCAGCAGTTTTACTGCGACCGACTACAATGAGCAGTTCTTC.

This sequence joins TRBV6-8 and TRBJ1-5; D ambiguous. Germline values: CDR1 MNHGY, CDR2 SAAAGT. Trimming took 7 bases from V and 4 from J, leaving 17 bases between them. The length of the CDR3 is 15 residues. CDR3 protein: CASTRKEPANQPQHF. In DNA form, the CDR3 reads TGTGCCAGCACCCGGAAGGAGCCAGCTAATCAGCCCCAGCATTTT.

This chain joins TRBV19 and TRBJ2-1; either TRBD1 or TRBD2 may supply D (6 bases each). The germline V gene has CDR1 LNHDA and CDR2 SQIVND (reference sequence). The CDR3 spans 14 residues. Trimming took 6 bases from V and 7 from J, leaving 16 bases between them. The CDR3 here is CASSDTEGVNEQFF. CDR3 nucleotides: TGTGCCAGTAGCGATACGGAGGGGGTTAATGAGCAGTTCTTC.

In its sample, this clonotype was seen a few times. The chain employs TRBV5-1 and TRBJ1-4; possible D gene TRBD1, 6 bases. V was shortened by 7 bases and J by 5 bases, with 24 bases between the two germline ends. Germline V CDR1 and CDR2: SGHRS, YFSETQ. The CDR3 is 17 residues long. The CDR3 protein is CASSGRGASGANEKLFF. The CDR3 DNA sequence: TGCGCCAGCTCCGGGAGGGGGGCAAGCGGCGCGAATGAAAAACTGTTTTTT.

This clonotype was picked up a small number of times. The chain combines TRBV19 with TRBJ1-5, with TRBD1 as a possible D gene (5 bases). CDR1 is LNHDA, CDR2 SQIVND, per germline (reference sequence). The CDR3 has 14 amino acids. Deletions cut 10 bases from V and 3 bases from J, with 16 bases between. CDR3 residues: CATQGPLPNQPQHF. The CDR3 region has the DNA TGTGCCACCCAGGGACCCCTACCCAATCAGCCCCAGCATTTT.

The chain has TRBV5-6 and TRBJ1-5, with 8 positions matching TRBD1. The germline CDR1 and CDR2 sequences are SGHDT and YYEEEE. V was pared by 2 bases and J by 2 bases, with 3 bases of the junction left unmatched. The CDR3 is 15 residues long. The CDR3 loop reads CASSFGQGRNQPQHF. CDR3 bases: TGTGCCAGCAGCTTTGGACAGGGACGCAATCAGCCCCAGCATTTT.

The rearrangement links TRBV5-4 to TRBJ2-1, with 11 nucleotides matching TRBD1. The CDR3 is 15 residues long. Per germline, CDR1 SGHNT and CDR2 YYREEE (reference sequence). Losses at the gene ends were 4 bases for V and 4 bases for J; bases not matched to a gene: 4. The CDR3 DNA is TGTGCCAGCAGCCGGGACAGGGGGAAATACAATGAGCAGTTCTTC. This translates into CASSRDRGKYNEQFF. The entire variable domain, with the rest obtained from reference TRBV5-4 and TRBJ2-1, is as follows: ETGVTQSPTHLIKTRGQQVTLRCSSQSGHNTVSWYQQALGQGPQFIFQYYREEENGRGNFPPRFSGLQFPNYSSELNVNALELDDSALYLCASSRDRGKYNEQFFGPGTRLTVL.

This clonotype has just a few counts. V and J are TRBV13 and TRBJ1-5; weak D call: TRBD1 (5 bases). The V and J ends lost 2 bases and 7 bases respectively, with 6 bases between them. CDR1 PRHDT and CDR2 FYEKMQ come from the germline V gene (reference sequence). The CDR3 consists of 12 residues. The CDR3 protein is CASSLQGQPQHF. The CDR3 bases are TGTGCCAGCAGCTTACAGGGCCAGCCCCAGCATTTT.